This T cell receptor (beta chain) was sequenced during a study of T cell responses to AZD1222 COVID-19 vaccine (dated by TCRdb to about 2021). The study in broad terms: AZD1222 recipients given second doses at about 4 weeks or at about 12 weeks were pooled, since spike-specific TCR depth and breadth were not found to differ between the two schedules. TCR sequencing was performed for about 250 trial participants, of whom around 210 were given two doses of AZD1222 and roughly 25 were given two doses of MenACWY control vaccine. Trial participants were enrolled into age subgroups of 18-55, 56-69 and 70-plus years, which contained around 140, 26 and 57 TCR-sequenced participants, respectively. The study at large found these results: After two AZD1222 doses, both the breadth and the depth of spike-specific TCRs were significantly higher than at day 0 and than in MenACWY recipients. Participants were mostly white British, with more females than males. The authors suggested clonal diversity may have been underestimated. Conclusions about previously exposed vaccinees are limited because only six or seven AZD1222 recipients were SARS-CoV-2 seropositive at baseline. The vaccine-associated CD4 TCRs covered the entire spike protein, and the dominant responses fell in regions 160-218 and 743-854. Because no day 14 peak-response samples were available, the repertoires could be characterized only after the peak T cell response. Reportedly, close to half of the unique spike-specific TCRs recognized epitopes lying outside the regions that are mutated in the B.1.351 and B.1.1.7 variants. The 56-69-year group was small, and its depth increase did not reach significance, likely because of low power.

The sample's time point label, in plain terms: baseline before first vaccination. Vaccinee samples came from UK trials COV001 and COV002, including a single-blind randomized controlled phase 2/3 trial of AZD1222 (ChAdOx1 nCoV-19) in healthy adults. Trial participant PBMC samples were collected at day 0 and day 28 after the second dose for TCRbeta chain sequencing. A note on this clone: Its cognate antigen has yet to be identified. Base-call qualities are not available, and no considerably larger clone is one nucleotide away.

Looking up the germline V gene yields CDR1 SGHNT and CDR2 YENEEA. Trimming removed 2 bases from V and 7 bases from J; the gene matches leave 3 bases unexplained. From its cysteine to its phenylalanine, the CDR3 spans 15 amino acids. CDR3 DNA only is kept here, 45 bases in frame from base 1. The CDR3 regions of human TCRbeta chains were analyzed by immunosequencing. Concerning the study's data processing: Repertoire TCRs were checked for matches against a reference library of SARS-CoV-2-specific TCRs that had been generated using the MIRA antigen-specificity platform. Breadth meant the fraction of unique TCRs that were SARS-CoV-2-associated, whereas depth meant the fraction of total T cells that were SARS-CoV-2-associated. Using the MIRA data, each spike-specific TCR was mapped to the spike region that the TCR reacts to and placed in a CD4 or CD8 class. Log10-transformed breadth and depth values were compared by one-way ANOVA with Sidak's multiple comparisons tests. Here the immuneACCESS table is served through TCRdb, limited to in-frame sequences with V and J called. Missing clones are a known gap in these copies; in checked studies unresolved V genes cover under half, and the rest lacks a known reason. V and J calls and clone size are those listed in that table; D and trimming were worked out from the DNA. The sample yields 90,000 to 120,000 clones; 87% were counted once. Approximately 4% of the sample is held by the ten biggest clonotypes.

This sequence originates from an adult in good health. The source was peripheral blood, collected on day 0 of AZD1222 vaccination. The V gene is TRBV11-3 and the J gene is TRBJ2-1, and TRBD2 matches 12 of the central bases. The DNA sequence follows: TGTGCCAGCAGCTTACGACTAGCGGGAGTTAATGAGCAGTTCTTC. This gives the protein CASSLRLAGVNEQFF.